Following are 24 T cell receptor beta chains from one sample sequenced in a study of blood T cell repertoires in COVID-19. This table comes from immunoSEQ multiplex PCR, and its TCRdb copy is limited to in-frame clones, with some not included. The table records approximately 180,000 clones, nearly 90% of them present only once. The sample was peripheral blood. All receptors derive from a man in his 60s with active or convalescent COVID-19.

The J gene is TRBJ2-1, the V gene TRBV5-1; no reliable D call. The CDR3 contains 14 residues. V was trimmed by 4 bases and J by 5 bases, leaving 13 bases between them. Germline CDR1 is SGHRS and CDR2 is YFSETQ. For the CDR3, the DNA is TGCGCCAGCAGCCCCCATCCGGAGAACAATGAGCAGTTCTTC. Translating gives CASSPHPENNEQFF.

The chain has TRBV5-1 and TRBJ1-6; TRBD1 matches 8 bases. V lost 1 base to trimming and J lost 2 bases; unmatched junction nucleotides: 8. CDR1 is SGHRS, CDR2 YFSETQ, per germline. The CDR3 is 18 amino acids. Written as DNA, the CDR3 is TGCGCCAGCAGCTTGCAATCTCAGGGGGCCACCTATAATTCACCCCTCCACTTT. This codes for CASSLQSQGATYNSPLHF.

The chain joins TRBV5-1 to TRBJ2-3; TRBD2 aligns across 14 bases. CDR1 SGHRS and CDR2 YFSETQ come from the germline V gene. The J segment lost 6 bases and the V segment lost 1 base, leaving 7 bases of the junction unmatched. The CDR3 covers 17 residues. Written as DNA, the CDR3 is TGCGCCAGCAGCTTGACTGGCCGGACTAGCGGGAGGGATACGCAGTATTTT. Residues: CASSLTGRTSGRDTQYF.

The chain is built from TRBV19 and TRBJ1-1, with 10 bases aligning to TRBD1. Trimming cost V 6 bases and J 1 base; bases outside gene matches: 5. The CDR3 consists of 15 residues. CDR1 is LNHDA and CDR2 is SQIVND in the germline V gene (reference sequence). The CDR3 bases are TGTGCCAGTAGGACAGGGGGCGCGGGGAACACTGAAGCTTTCTTT. Amino acids: CASRTGGAGNTEAFF.

The V gene is TRBV4-1, the J gene TRBJ2-7, with D perhaps TRBD1 (6 bases). Germline CDR1 reads MGHRA; CDR2 reads YSYEKL. The germline V and J ends were trimmed by 6 bases and 6 bases, with 18 bases remaining between them. The CDR3 extends over 14 amino acids. The CDR3 DNA is TGCGCCAGCAGGGTGGGCAGGGGAACGACCGAGCAGTACTTC. Translation gives CASRVGRGTTEQYF.

This clone came up a few times. The chain recombines TRBV5-1 with TRBJ1-1; maybe TRBD1 (6 bases). Germline lookup yields CDR1 SGHRS and CDR2 YFSETQ. V gave up 2 bases and J gave up 5 bases, with 16 bases separating them. This CDR3 comprises 15 residues. CDR3 DNA sequence: TGCGCCAGCAGCTTCTCAGGGGCCAAGGGGACTGAAGCTTTCTTT. Translating it yields CASSFSGAKGTEAFF.

This chain uses TRBV3-1 (or the pseudogene TRBV3-2) with TRBJ2-1; weak D call: TRBD2 (6 bases). Per the germline V gene, CDR1 is LGHDT and CDR2 is YNNKEL (reference sequence). The CDR3 runs to 13 residues. V was pared by 2 bases and J by 7 bases, with 9 bases between. CDR3 coding DNA: TGTGCCAGCAGCCAATTGACTAGAAATGAGCAGTTCTTC. Translating gives CASSQLTRNEQFF.

The chain has TRBV19 and TRBJ2-7; D gene uncertain. Germline V lookup: CDR1 LNHDA, CDR2 SQIVND (reference sequence). CDR3 length equals 13 residues. Trimming cost V 3 bases and J 0 bases, with 6 bases left between them. CDR3 region: CASSITGSYEQYF. Here the CDR3 DNA reads TGTGCCAGTAGTATCACGGGCTCCTACGAGCAGTACTTC.

This clone was observed a few times. J is TRBJ1-6 and V is TRBV6-6, with TRBD1 matching over 7 bases. There are 16 residues in the CDR3. Germline V gene lookup returns CDR1 MNHNY and CDR2 SVGAGI (reference sequence). V dropped 5 bases and J dropped 2; count of bases not matched to a gene: 6. CDR3 sequence (DNA): TGTGCCAGCAGTCCCCGAGGGGGCCCCTATAATTCACCCCTCCACTTT. Translating gives CASSPRGGPYNSPLHF.

This chain connects TRBV9 to TRBJ2-7, with 9 bases lining up with TRBD1. Losses at the gene ends were 3 bases for V and 3 bases for J; bases not matched to a gene: 4. The germline V gene encodes CDR1 SGDLS and CDR2 YYNGEE. There are 14 residues in the CDR3. CDR3 residues: CASSETGGGYEQYF. CDR3 DNA sequence: TGTGCCAGCAGCGAGACAGGGGGTGGCTACGAGCAGTACTTC.

The chain employs TRBV27 and TRBJ1-6, with a tentative D call TRBD1 (5 bases). The CDR3 has 16 amino acids. The ends were cut back, 5 bases at V and 4 bases at J, with 15 bases in the middle. Germline CDR1 and CDR2: MNHEY and SMNVEV (reference sequence). The CDR3 nucleotides are TGTGCCAGCAGTCGGGAGGGACCGATGTATAATTCACCCCTCCACTTT. The encoded protein is CASSREGPMYNSPLHF.

The chain couples TRBV11-2 to TRBJ1-1; a weak D match, TRBD1 (6 bases). The V gene's germline CDR1 is SGHAT and CDR2 FQNNGV. This CDR3 has 17 residues. The V end was cut by 3 bases, the J end by 1 base, with 18 bases between. The CDR3 spells CASSFGGAYGRNTEAFF. CDR3 coding DNA: TGTGCCAGCAGCTTTGGGGGGGCGTACGGGAGGAACACTGAAGCTTTCTTT. The whole variable domain, remainder taken from reference TRBV11-2 and TRBJ1-1, is EAGVAQSPRYKIIEKRQSVAFWCNPISGHATLYWYQQILGQGPKLLIQFQNNGVVDDSQLPKDRFSAERLKGVDSTLKIQPAKLEDSAVYLCASSFGGAYGRNTEAFFGQGTRLTVV.

The genes are TRBV28 and TRBJ1-6; tentative D call: TRBD1 (5 bases). Looked up from germline, CDR1 is MDHEN and CDR2 is SYDVKM. Trimming removed 4 bases from V and 2 bases from J, with 15 bases in between. The CDR3 extends over 17 amino acids. CDR3 coding DNA: TGTGCCAGCAGTTCGCTCCGAGCAGGGACCTATAATTCACCCCTCCACTTT. Its translation is CASSSLRAGTYNSPLHF.

This chain joins TRBV4-2 and TRBJ2-2; weak D call: TRBD2 (5 bases). The germline CDR1 and CDR2 sequences are LGHNA and YNFKEQ. The V and J ends lost 4 bases and 5 bases respectively, with 8 bases between them. The CDR3 has 13 residues. DNA for the CDR3: TGTGCCAGCAGCCCCCCGGGGACCGGGGAGCTGTTTTTT. Its translation: CASSPPGTGELFF.

Turning to this clone: Within the sample, other DNA sequences also encode this same CDR3. The chain joins TRBV11-2 to TRBJ2-5; no clear D. Trimming left V 2 bases short and J 5 bases short, with 3 bases between. Germline assignment: CDR1 SGHAT and CDR2 FQNNGV. The CDR3 sequence is 11 residues long. The CDR3 DNA reads TGTGCCAGCAGCTTAAGCGAGACCCAGTACTTC. It translates to CASSLSETQYF.

This clone was recorded only once. The chain links TRBV5-6 to TRBJ2-5, with 8 bases fitting TRBD2. The CDR3 runs to 17 residues. In germline, CDR1 is SGHDT, CDR2 YYEEEE. The V and J ends lost 4 bases and 3 bases, in that order; junction bases with no gene match: 14. CDR3 sequence: CASSPRRFGGAEETQYF. For the CDR3, the DNA is TGTGCCAGCAGCCCTCGGAGATTCGGGGGGGCTGAAGAGACCCAGTACTTC.

This clone was detected a few times. The chain recombines TRBV25-1 with TRBJ2-1; 9 positions match TRBD2. V trimming: 7 bases; J trimming: 7 bases; junction bases outside the gene matches: 5. The CDR3 loop spans 13 amino acids. Germline values: CDR1 MGHDK, CDR2 SYGVNS. Here the CDR3 DNA reads TGTGCCAGCAACAGCGGGGGGAGAAATGAGCAGTTCTTC. Protein sequence: CASNSGGRNEQFF.

This clone was detected once. The CDR3 region is CASSEKFGGGAGDTQYF. The CDR3 region has the DNA TGTGCCAGCAGCGAGAAGTTTGGCGGGGGGGCCGGAGATACGCAGTATTTT. The chain links TRBV2 to TRBJ2-3, with 9 nucleotides matching TRBD2. Germline CDR1 reads SNHLY; CDR2 reads FYNNEI. V gave up 6 bases and J gave up 5 bases; unmatched junction bases: 15. The CDR3 has 17 amino acids.

The J gene is TRBJ2-3, the V gene TRBV24-1; D might be TRBD1 (6 bases). Germline V gives CDR1 KGHDR, CDR2 SFDVKD. Trimming stripped 3 bases from V and 0 bases from J, with 9 bases between. This CDR3 has 15 residues. DNA of the CDR3: TGTGCCACCAGTGATCGACAGGTTAGCACAGATACGCAGTATTTT. Its translation is CATSDRQVSTDTQYF.

The V and J genes are TRBV25-1 and TRBJ1-2, with 9 bases lining up with TRBD1. The germline gives CDR1 MGHDK, CDR2 SYGVNS. V was clipped by 2 bases and J by 8 bases; unmatched bases: 3. This CDR3 region has 13 residues. CDR3 sequence: CASSEVDRGGYTF. Written as DNA, the CDR3 is TGTGCCAGCAGTGAAGTGGACAGGGGCGGCTACACCTTC.

The V and J genes are TRBV19 and TRBJ1-1; the D gene is possibly TRBD1 (6 bases). The CDR3 extends over 14 amino acids. Germline CDR1 reads LNHDA; CDR2 reads SQIVND (reference sequence). Trimming took 6 bases from V and 0 from J, leaving 11 bases between them. The DNA for the CDR3 is TGTGCCAGTAGCCCTCAGGGGCTGAACACTGAAGCTTTCTTT. Protein product: CASSPQGLNTEAFF.

The V gene is TRBV18, the J gene TRBJ1-5, with D possibly being TRBD1 (5 bases). V was trimmed by 2 bases and J by 5 bases, leaving 13 bases between them. This CDR3 has 15 residues. Germline CDR1 and CDR2: KGHSH and LQKENI. Here the CDR3 reads CASSPDGQGDQPQHF. CDR3 DNA sequence: TGTGCCAGCTCACCAGATGGACAAGGGGATCAGCCCCAGCATTTT.

This rearrangement joins TRBV7-9 to TRBJ2-3; 9 bases are shared with TRBD2. Germline CDR1 reads SEHNR; CDR2 reads FQNEAQ (reference sequence). After removal of 5 bases from V and 6 bases from J, the junction contained 15 bases not matched to a gene. CDR3 size: 17 residues. CDR3 DNA sequence: TGTGCCAGCAGCCGAGGGTTTACAGCGGGGGGAAACGATACGCAGTATTTT. The encoded protein is CASSRGFTAGGNDTQYF.

CDR3 in DNA: TGCGCCAGCAGCTTGGAACAGATCTACAATGAGCAGTTCTTC. This encodes CASSLEQIYNEQFF. This chain connects TRBV5-1 to TRBJ2-1; D is unclear. The CDR3 has 14 amino acids. V lost 0 bases and J 3 bases, leaving 7 bases between the germline ends. The V gene's germline CDR1 is SGHRS and CDR2 YFSETQ.